This T cell receptor beta chain emerged from a study of regulatory T cells in long-lasting Graves disease. The time point was: newly diagnosed GD, antithyroid drugs for less than 3 months. Scientists built the TCR library using RNA that was extracted from PBMCs. Germline values: CDR1 SGHRS, CDR2 YFSETQ. V lost 5 bases and J 5 bases, leaving 20 bases between the germline ends. This CDR3 contains 15 residues. This clonotype appeared many times. CDR3-region Arm-PCR and iRepertoire HTBI primers produced the TCR beta libraries. TCRdb re-called the multiplex PCR reads through MiXCR, storing one row per CDR3 protein. The data show a few hundred thousand distinct CDR3 sequences, 15% to 20% seen once. Separately, the same data were catalogued under a study of T cells in Graves' hyperthyroidism and ophthalmopathy.

The material sequenced was peripheral blood mononuclear cells (PBMCs), taken at new diagnosis, from a patient treated with antithyroid drugs. V usage is TRBV5-1 and J usage is TRBJ2-7; tentatively, D is TRBD2 (6 bases). This clonotype was obtained from a woman between 25 and 40 years old with Graves disease. This CDR3 reads CASSSEPGTSHEQYF. The CDR3 nucleotides are TGCGCCAGCAGTTCCGAGCCAGGGACTTCCCACGAGCAGTACTTC. The complete variable domain, with remaining parts taken from reference TRBV5-1 and TRBJ2-7, reads KAGVTQTPRYLIKTRGQQVTLSCSPISGHRSVSWYQQTPGQGLQFLFEYFSETQRNKGNFPGRFSGRQFSNSRSEMNVSTLELGDSALYLCASSSEPGTSHEQYFGPGTRLTVT.